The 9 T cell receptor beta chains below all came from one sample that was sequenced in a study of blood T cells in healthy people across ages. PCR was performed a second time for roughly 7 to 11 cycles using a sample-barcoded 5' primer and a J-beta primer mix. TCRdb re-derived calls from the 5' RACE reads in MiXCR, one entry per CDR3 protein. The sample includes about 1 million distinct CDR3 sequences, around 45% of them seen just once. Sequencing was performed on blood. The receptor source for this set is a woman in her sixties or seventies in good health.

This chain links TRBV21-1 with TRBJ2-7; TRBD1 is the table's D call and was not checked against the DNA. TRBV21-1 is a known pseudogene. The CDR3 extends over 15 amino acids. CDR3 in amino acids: CASSKPRGGKYEQYF. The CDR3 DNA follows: TGTGCCAGCAGCAAGCCCCGTGGCGGCAAATACGAGCAGTACTTC.

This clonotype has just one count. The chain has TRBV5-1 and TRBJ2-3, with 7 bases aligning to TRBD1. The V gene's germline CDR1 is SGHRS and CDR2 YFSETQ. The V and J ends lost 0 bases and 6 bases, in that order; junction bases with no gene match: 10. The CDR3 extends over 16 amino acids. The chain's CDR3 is CASSLGTGPLFDTQYF. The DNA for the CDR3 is TGCGCCAGCAGCTTGGGGACAGGCCCCCTTTTCGATACGCAGTATTTT. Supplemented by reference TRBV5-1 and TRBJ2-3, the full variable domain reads KAGVTQTPRYLIKTRGQQVTLSCSPISGHRSVSWYQQTPGQGLQFLFEYFSETQRNKGNFPGRFSGRQFSNSRSEMNVSTLELGDSALYLCASSLGTGPLFDTQYFGPGTRLTVL.

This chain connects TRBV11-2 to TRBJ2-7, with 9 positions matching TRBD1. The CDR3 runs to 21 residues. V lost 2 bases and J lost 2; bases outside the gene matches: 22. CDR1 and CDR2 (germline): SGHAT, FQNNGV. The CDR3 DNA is TGTGCCAGCAGCTTATCCCCAGGATGGGGCACAGGGGGCGCGATCACCTACGAGCAGTACTTC. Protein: CASSLSPGWGTGGAITYEQYF.

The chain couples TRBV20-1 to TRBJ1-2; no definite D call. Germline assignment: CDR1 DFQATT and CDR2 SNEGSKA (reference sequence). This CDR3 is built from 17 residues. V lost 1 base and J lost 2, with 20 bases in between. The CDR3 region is CSARAPITTVINYGYTF. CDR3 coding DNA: TGCAGTGCTAGAGCCCCAATCACCACAGTTATAAACTATGGCTACACCTTC.

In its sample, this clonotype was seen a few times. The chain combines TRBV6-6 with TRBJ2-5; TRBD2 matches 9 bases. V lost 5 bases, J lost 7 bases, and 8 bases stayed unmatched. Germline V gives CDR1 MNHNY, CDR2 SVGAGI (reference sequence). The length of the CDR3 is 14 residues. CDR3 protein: CASSLSSGSGTQYF. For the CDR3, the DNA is TGTGCCAGCAGTCTCAGTAGCGGGAGTGGGACCCAGTACTTC.

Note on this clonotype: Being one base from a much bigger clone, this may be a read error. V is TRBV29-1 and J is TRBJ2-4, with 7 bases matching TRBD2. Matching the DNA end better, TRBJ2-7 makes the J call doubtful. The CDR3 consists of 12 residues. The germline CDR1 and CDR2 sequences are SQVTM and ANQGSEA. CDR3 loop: CSVESGAYEQYF. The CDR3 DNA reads TGCAGCGTTGAAAGCGGGGCCTACGAGCAGTACTTC.

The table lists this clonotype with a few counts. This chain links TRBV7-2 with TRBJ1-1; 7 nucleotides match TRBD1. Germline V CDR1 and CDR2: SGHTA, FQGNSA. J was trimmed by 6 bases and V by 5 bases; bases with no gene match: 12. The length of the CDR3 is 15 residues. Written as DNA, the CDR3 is TGTGCCAGCAGCCCACTCTCGACAGGGACCCCTGAAGCTTTCTTT. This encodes CASSPLSTGTPEAFF.

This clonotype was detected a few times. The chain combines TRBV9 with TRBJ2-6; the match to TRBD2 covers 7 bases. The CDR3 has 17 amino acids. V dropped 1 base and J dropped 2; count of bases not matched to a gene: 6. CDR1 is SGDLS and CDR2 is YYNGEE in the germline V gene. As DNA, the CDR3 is TGTGCCAGCAGCGTATCCAGCGGGGCTACTGGGGCCAACGTCCTGACTTTC. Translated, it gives CASSVSSGATGANVLTF. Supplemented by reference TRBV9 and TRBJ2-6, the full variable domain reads DSGVTQTPKHLITATGQRVTLRCSPRSGDLSVYWYQQSLDQGLQFLIQYYNGEERAKGNILERFSAQQFPDLHSELNLSSLELGDSALYFCASSVSSGATGANVLTFGAGSRLTVL.

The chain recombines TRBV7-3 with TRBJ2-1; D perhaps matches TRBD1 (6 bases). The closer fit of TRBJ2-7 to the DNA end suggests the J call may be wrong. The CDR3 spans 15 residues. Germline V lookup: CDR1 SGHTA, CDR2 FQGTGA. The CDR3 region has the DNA TGTGCCAGCAGCCCTATCAGGGGAACCTACAATGAGCAGTACTTC. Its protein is CASSPIRGTYNEQYF.